A single sample is the source of the 31 T cell receptor beta chains below, sequenced in a study of blood T cell repertoires in COVID-19. Clones were read by immunoSEQ multiplex PCR, and TCRdb kept only the in-frame ones, dropping some. The sample carries roughly 350,000 clones, about 90% recorded once. The sequenced sample consisted of peripheral blood. The source is a woman under 30 who had recovered from COVID-19.

This sequence joins TRBV6-4 and TRBJ1-5; D is ambiguous. This CDR3 spans 14 amino acids. Deletions cut 10 bases from V and 0 bases from J, with 13 bases between. Germline CDR1 and CDR2: MRHNA and SNTAGT. The DNA for the CDR3 is TGTGCCATCGACGGGGTTTATAGCAATCAGCCCCAGCATTTT. Protein product: CAIDGVYSNQPQHF.

The chain uses TRBV5-1 and TRBJ1-2, with a possible D match to TRBD1 (6 bases). This CDR3 region has 16 residues. V gave up 2 bases and J gave up 4 bases, with 18 bases separating them. Germline CDR1 is SGHRS and CDR2 is YFSETQ. The DNA of the CDR3 is TGCGCCAGCAGCTTATACGAGTCAGGACAGCTCTATGGCTACACCTTC. As protein: CASSLYESGQLYGYTF.

The genes are TRBV23-1 and TRBJ2-1; the D is unclear. TRBV23-1 is an open reading frame, and its role is uncertain. Trimming removed 7 bases from V and 11 bases from J, with 18 bases in between. The CDR3 covers 13 residues. The CDR3 sequence: CASTFRVQLKQFF. CDR3 sequence (DNA): TGCGCCAGCACCTTTCGGGTCCAACTCAAGCAGTTCTTC.

The chain uses TRBV14 and TRBJ2-1; TRBD2 is a possible D gene (5 bases). Per the germline V gene, CDR1 is SGHDN and CDR2 is FVKESK. The CDR3 runs to 16 residues. Between the trimmed V and J ends, which lost 0 bases and 0 bases, there was a span of 9 bases. The DNA of the CDR3 is TGTGCCAGCAGCCAAGAAGCGGTCAGCTCCTACAATGAGCAGTTCTTC. Amino acids: CASSQEAVSSYNEQFF.

This clone came up many times. The chain joins TRBV6-2 or TRBV6-3 to TRBJ2-1, with D hard to call. Looked up from germline, CDR1 is MNHEY and CDR2 is SVGEGT. The V gene lost 6 bases and the J gene lost 8 bases, with 20 bases spanning the gap. CDR3 length: 15 amino acids. CDR3: CASSLSPAGWDEQFF. CDR3 sequence (DNA): TGTGCCAGCAGCCTCTCCCCGGCAGGCTGGGATGAGCAGTTCTTC.

V usage is TRBV5-1 and J usage is TRBJ1-3, with TRBD1 matching over 8 bases. J gave up 0 bases and V 0 bases, and 5 bases lay outside the gene matches. This CDR3 spans 17 amino acids. Germline V gives CDR1 SGHRS, CDR2 YFSETQ. CDR3 nucleotides: TGCGCCAGCAGCTTGGCAGCAACAGGGGGCTCTGGAAACACCATATATTTT. Protein: CASSLAATGGSGNTIYF.

This rearrangement joins TRBV5-6 to TRBJ2-7, with a possible D match to TRBD2 (5 bases). The CDR3 runs to 12 residues. V lost 4 bases, J lost 3 bases, and 8 bases lay in between. Germline assignment: CDR1 SGHDT and CDR2 YYEEEE. CDR3: CASSGRDYEQYV. In DNA form, the CDR3 reads TGTGCCAGCAGCGGCCGGGACTACGAGCAGTACGTC.

J is TRBJ2-1 and V is TRBV12-3 or TRBV12-4; D gene unclear. The CDR3 is 12 residues long. Trimming removed 5 bases from V and 4 bases from J, with 6 bases in between. The CDR3 spells CASSLVYNEQFF. The CDR3 bases are TGTGCCAGCAGTCTAGTATACAATGAGCAGTTCTTC.

The chain combines TRBV6-1 with TRBJ2-3; no definite D call. V was cut by 0 bases and J by 12 bases, with 19 bases left in between. Germline lookup yields CDR1 MNHNS and CDR2 SASEGT. The CDR3 consists of 15 residues. CDR3 amino acids: CASSEAPTRVASQYF. DNA for the CDR3: TGTGCCAGCAGTGAAGCGCCGACTCGGGTGGCGTCCCAGTATTTT.

This rearrangement joins TRBV11-2 to TRBJ1-2; D not certain. The CDR3 contains 13 residues. The germline V gene has CDR1 SGHAT and CDR2 FQNNGV. Trimming left V 5 bases short and J 7 bases short, with 14 bases between. The CDR3 region is CASSLGGVPGYTF. Here the CDR3 DNA reads TGTGCCAGCAGCCTCGGCGGGGTTCCTGGCTACACCTTC. The variable domain in full, with the rest retrieved from reference TRBV11-2 and TRBJ1-2, is EAGVAQSPRYKIIEKRQSVAFWCNPISGHATLYWYQQILGQGPKLLIQFQNNGVVDDSQLPKDRFSAERLKGVDSTLKIQPAKLEDSAVYLCASSLGGVPGYTFGSGTRLTVV.

The gene calls are TRBV7-8 and TRBJ2-1, with TRBD2 matching 12 bases. J gave up 10 bases and V 1 base, and 8 bases lay outside the gene matches. Per germline, CDR1 SGHVS and CDR2 FQNEAQ. The CDR3 loop spans 16 amino acids. CDR3 coding DNA: TGTGCCAGCAGCTTAGGAGGTCTAGCGGGAGGGAGAGAGCAGTTCTTC. The encoded protein is CASSLGGLAGGREQFF.

This chain joins TRBV3-1 (or the pseudogene TRBV3-2) and TRBJ1-2; maybe TRBD1 (5 bases). Germline V CDR1 and CDR2: LGHDT, YNNKEL (reference sequence). The CDR3 is 16 residues long. V lost 3 bases and J lost 0, with 14 bases in between. The CDR3 nucleotides are TGTGCCAGCAGCCACCGAGCGGGGGGATCTAACTATGGCTACACCTTC. Its protein is CASSHRAGGSNYGYTF.

This sequence joins TRBV5-8 and TRBJ1-2, with unresolved D. The CDR3 consists of 13 residues. Trimming left V 3 bases short and J 0 bases short, with 6 bases between. Germline CDR1 is SGHTS and CDR2 is YDEGEE. For the CDR3, the DNA is TGTGCCAGCAGCTCACAGTCTAACTATGGCTACACCTTC. Translated, it gives CASSSQSNYGYTF.

The chain links TRBV24-1 to TRBJ2-1; 10 nucleotides agree with TRBD1. The CDR3 loop spans 15 amino acids. The germline gives CDR1 KGHDR, CDR2 SFDVKD. V lost 4 bases and J lost 13; bases outside the gene matches: 12. This CDR3 is CATSDPGQGPPEQFF. Written as DNA, the CDR3 is TGTGCCACCAGTGACCCGGGACAGGGGCCTCCCGAACAGTTCTTC.

In DNA form, the CDR3 reads TGTGCCAGCAGCCCCCAGGGACCCCAGGGACTAGCGGGAGAGGCCAACAATGAGCAGTTCTTC. Its translation: CASSPQGPQGLAGEANNEQFF. The chain links TRBV6-6 to TRBJ2-1; 14 bases are shared with TRBD2. With V trimmed by 6 bases and J by 5 bases, 21 bases remained unmatched. The CDR3 is made up of 21 amino acids. Germline V lookup: CDR1 MNHNY, CDR2 SVGAGI (reference sequence).

V usage is TRBV4-3 and J usage is TRBJ1-6; D is unclear. The CDR3 is 16 residues long. Trimming took off 0 bases at V and 5 bases at J, with 11 bases between the two ends. The germline gives CDR1 LGHNA, CDR2 YSLEER. The CDR3 DNA reads TGCGCCAGCAGCCAAGATTCCGCGTCGGATAATTCACCCCTCCACTTT. As protein: CASSQDSASDNSPLHF.

This chain joins TRBV4-3 and TRBJ1-5; D perhaps matches TRBD1 (6 bases). The CDR3 is made up of 17 amino acids. Trimming took 2 bases from V and 0 from J, leaving 14 bases between them. CDR1 LGHNA and CDR2 YSLEER come from the germline V gene. DNA of the CDR3: TGCGCCAGCAGCCAAACCCGGACAGAAAATAGCAATCAGCCCCAGCATTTT. Translating it yields CASSQTRTENSNQPQHF.

This sequence joins TRBV11-3 and TRBJ2-1; 10 nucleotides line up with TRBD2. The CDR3 consists of 17 residues. With V trimmed by 5 bases and J by 7 bases, 14 bases remained unmatched. The germline CDR1 and CDR2 sequences are SGHNT and YENEEA. This chain's CDR3 is CASSIRTELAGFNEQFF. CDR3 coding DNA: TGTGCCAGCAGCATAAGAACAGAACTAGCGGGATTTAATGAGCAGTTCTTC.

The V and J genes are TRBV5-8 and TRBJ2-5; TRBD1 agrees at 11 bases. With V trimmed by 4 bases and J by 5 bases, 7 bases remained unmatched. Germline V gene lookup returns CDR1 SGHTS and CDR2 YDEGEE. CDR3 length: 15 amino acids. The CDR3: CASSTGTGGGETQYF. The DNA for the CDR3 is TGTGCCAGCAGCACCGGGACAGGGGGTGGTGAGACCCAGTACTTC.

The chain employs TRBV24-1 and TRBJ2-1; tentative D call: TRBD2 (5 bases). From germline, CDR1 is KGHDR and CDR2 SFDVKD. This CDR3 spans 16 amino acids. The V end lost 4 bases, the J end lost 5 bases, and 17 bases lay between the germline ends. The CDR3 nucleotides read TGTGCCACCAGTGAGCCCCGGACTGGAGATAACAATGAGCAGTTCTTC. This encodes CATSEPRTGDNNEQFF.

The chain links TRBV4-3 to TRBJ1-2; no clear D gene. CDR3 length equals 13 residues. Per the germline V gene, CDR1 is LGHNA and CDR2 is YSLEER. Trimming took off 1 base at V and 4 bases at J, with 7 bases between the two ends. The CDR3 loop is CASSQGGIYGYTF. The DNA of the CDR3 is TGCGCCAGCAGCCAAGGAGGGATCTATGGCTACACCTTC.

This chain uses TRBV6-5 with TRBJ1-2, with D possibly TRBD1 on 6 matching bases. Germline lookup yields CDR1 MNHEY and CDR2 SVGAGI. The length of the CDR3 is 14 residues. Trimming took off 6 bases at V and 6 bases at J, with 17 bases between the two ends. In DNA, the CDR3 is TGTGCCAGCAGATATCAGGGGAAGGAAAATGGCTACACCTTC. Protein sequence: CASRYQGKENGYTF.

The CDR3 bases are TGTGCCAGCAGCCCACCTCTACGCCGCCCAGATACGCAGTATTTT. Its translation: CASSPPLRRPDTQYF. The chain combines TRBV11-2 with TRBJ2-3; D remains ambiguous. V was pared by 5 bases and J by 4 bases, with 16 bases between. The CDR3 length is 15 residues. Germline-derived CDR1 and CDR2 are SGHAT and FQNNGV.

The chain has TRBV12-5 and TRBJ2-3; 8 bases are a match to TRBD1. Germline CDR1 reads LGHNT; CDR2 reads FRNRAP. The CDR3 runs to 15 residues. The V segment lost 6 bases and the J segment 5 bases; nucleotides outside the gene matches: 10. In DNA form, the CDR3 reads TGTGCTAGTGGCGCTGACAGGGGTCATGGAGATACGCAGTATTTT. This codes for CASGADRGHGDTQYF.

This clone was seen a handful of times. The rearrangement uses TRBV6-5 and TRBJ1-5, with D perhaps TRBD1 (6 bases). The germline CDR1 and CDR2 sequences are MNHEY and SVGAGI. The ends were cut back, 7 bases at V and 7 bases at J, with 11 bases in the middle. CDR3 length: 12 residues. The CDR3: CASKDRGQPQHF. CDR3 in DNA: TGTGCCAGCAAGGACAGAGGGCAGCCCCAGCATTTT.

This chain links TRBV15 with TRBJ1-2; D is unresolved. The CDR3 spans 15 residues. CDR1 and CDR2 from the germline V gene are LNHNV and YYDKDF (reference sequence). V lost 0 bases and J lost 0, with 8 bases in between. The CDR3 nucleotides are TGTGCCACCAGCAGAGATCGCGGCACTAACTATGGCTACACCTTC. Amino acid sequence: CATSRDRGTNYGYTF.

This chain links TRBV2 with TRBJ2-7; 10 bases agree with TRBD1. This CDR3 is built from 16 residues. Trimming took 6 bases from V and 3 from J; bases not matched to a gene: 11. The germline V gene has CDR1 SNHLY and CDR2 FYNNEI. The CDR3 protein is CASRGPGTGVGYEQYV. The CDR3 nucleotides are TGTGCCAGCAGGGGACCCGGGACAGGGGTCGGCTACGAGCAGTACGTC.

On this clone itself: Other DNA sequences in the sample encode the same CDR3. CDR3 coding DNA: TGCGCCAGCAGCTTGGGGCAGGGGGGCTATGGCTACACCTTC. Its translation is CASSLGQGGYGYTF. The chain employs TRBV5-1 and TRBJ1-2; 7 positions match TRBD1. The germline V gene encodes CDR1 SGHRS and CDR2 YFSETQ. The CDR3 is made up of 14 amino acids. The J segment lost 4 bases and the V segment lost 0 bases, leaving 3 bases of the junction unmatched.

This clone was found a few times. V usage is TRBV3-1 (or the pseudogene TRBV3-2) and J usage is TRBJ1-2, with D maybe TRBD1 (6 bases). CDR3 length equals 15 residues. The V end lost 4 bases, the J end lost 8 bases, and 20 bases lay between the germline ends. The germline CDR1 and CDR2 sequences are LGHDT and YNNKEL (reference sequence). In DNA form, the CDR3 reads TGTGCCAGCAGCCGCGACAGGCCCGCCGTGGGGGGCTACACCTTC. This sequence encodes CASSRDRPAVGGYTF.

The V call is TRBV19, the J call TRBJ2-2; TRBD2 agrees at 10 bases. From germline, CDR1 is LNHDA and CDR2 SQIVND (reference sequence). The V and J ends lost 3 bases and 6 bases, in that order; junction bases with no gene match: 13. The CDR3 consists of 18 residues. The CDR3 nucleotides read TGTGCCAGTAGTATCGTCCCACATAGAGCGGGAGGGCCCGGGGAGCTGTTTTTT. Translating it yields CASSIVPHRAGGPGELFF.

The chain links TRBV5-6 to TRBJ2-7; D remains unclear. Germline CDR1 reads SGHDT; CDR2 reads YYEEEE. The CDR3 is 12 residues long. Trimming cost V 0 bases and J 4 bases, with 5 bases left between them. CDR3 coding DNA: TGTGCCAGCAGCTTGGGGCAGTACGAGCAGTACGTC. Translation: CASSLGQYEQYV.